This TCR beta chain originates from a study of shared T cell receptors in the human thymus. Only in-frame clones appear in the TCRdb table, and some are missing; sequencing was by immunoSEQ multiplex PCR. The data show around 730,000 clones, approximately 85% seen once. This clone is a singleton in its sample. The CDR3 is 15 residues long. V was trimmed by 4 bases and J by 7 bases, leaving 19 bases between them. The germline gives CDR1 MNHNS, CDR2 SASEGT. These sequences were also reported in another study, on human thymus T cells. That work contributes: Resected material from corrective heart surgery provided the thymus tissue analysed. Related work showed strongly overlapping thymic repertoires across unrelated individuals.

The sample taken for sequencing was thymocytes. The sequence came from a girl less than two years old with a congenital heart defect. V gene TRBV6-1 combines with J gene TRBJ1-2, with D possibly being TRBD1 (6 bases). CDR3 region: CASSGGGRVGSGYTF. Written as DNA, the CDR3 is TGTGCCAGCAGTGGGGGGGGCAGGGTAGGAAGTGGCTACACCTTC.